This TCR beta chain was documented in a study of cytomegalovirus exposure and HLA in healthy donors. Trimming took 6 bases from V and 5 from J; bases not matched to a gene: 6. The CDR3 sequence is 14 residues long. Germline lookup yields CDR1 SGHVS and CDR2 FNYEAQ. A remark on this clone: Its matching antigen is unknown.

Whole-study findings and limits: TCR beta chains numbering under 200 were designated cytomegalovirus-associated.

PCR was performed using 60 Vbeta and 13 Jbeta primers. TCRdb's table, derived via immunoSEQ multiplex PCR, lists solely in-frame clones and lacks some. The sample carries some 140,000 clones, roughly 80% recorded once. This receptor was identified in a young man in good health and CMV-seronegative. Sequenced material: PBMCs. V and J are TRBV7-6 and TRBJ1-1; 10 bases align to TRBD1. CDR3 sequence reads: CASSYGQGGTEAFF. CDR3 DNA: TGTGCCAGCAGTTACGGACAGGGGGGAACTGAAGCTTTCTTT.